This entry describes one T cell receptor (beta chain). Germline V gene sequence: CDR1 GTSNPN, CDR2 SVGIG (reference sequence). V was pared by 3 bases and J by 3 bases, with 35 bases between. The CDR3 spans 21 residues. These data are taken from a study of T cell clonotyping in hematopoietic cell transplantation. Study context: Recipient samples before transplant were obtained post-cytoreduction.

Libraries were prepared by immunoSEQ multiplex PCR; TCRdb keeps only in-frame clonotypes and omits some of them. In the table there are around 15,000 clones, 93% of which are singletons. Time point indicated: recipient sample about 28 days before transplant, after cytoreduction. The rearrangement links TRBV30 to TRBJ1-2, with D tentatively TRBD1 (6 bases). The origin of this receptor is a man aged 18 to 30 with biphenotypic leukemia. Some clones in this sample may be carry-over from other donors' samples. Sample: peripheral blood mononuclear cells, taken before stem cell transplant. The CDR3 region is CAWSATRRLQQGGGSYYGYTF. DNA of the CDR3: TGTGCCTGGAGCGCCACCCGTAGGCTACAACAGGGAGGAGGGTCGTACTATGGCTACACCTTC.